This T cell receptor beta chain comes out of a study of T-cell memory formation after mild COVID-19. The CDR3 totals 15 residues. Trimming left V 1 base short and J 2 bases short, with 12 bases between. Germline V gene data show CDR1 as MGHDK and CDR2 as SYGVNS. A few counts support this clonotype. From the 5' RACE reads, TCRdb called clonotypes with MiXCR, one entry per CDR3 protein. The table lists about 290,000 distinct CDR3 sequences, roughly 15% of them singletons, with over 20% in the top ten. Sequenced sample: PBMCs or a T cell subset sorted from them (not recorded which). This receptor was obtained from a man aged 18 to 29 who had mild COVID-19 (a few samples of this study predate the infection). Cell type and time point are not known. The rearrangement uses TRBV25-1 and TRBJ2-7, with D possibly matching TRBD1 (7 bases). The CDR3 sequence: CASSEWRGRAYEQYF. The CDR3 DNA follows: TGTGCCAGCAGTGAATGGAGGGGGCGCGCCTACGAGCAGTACTTC.